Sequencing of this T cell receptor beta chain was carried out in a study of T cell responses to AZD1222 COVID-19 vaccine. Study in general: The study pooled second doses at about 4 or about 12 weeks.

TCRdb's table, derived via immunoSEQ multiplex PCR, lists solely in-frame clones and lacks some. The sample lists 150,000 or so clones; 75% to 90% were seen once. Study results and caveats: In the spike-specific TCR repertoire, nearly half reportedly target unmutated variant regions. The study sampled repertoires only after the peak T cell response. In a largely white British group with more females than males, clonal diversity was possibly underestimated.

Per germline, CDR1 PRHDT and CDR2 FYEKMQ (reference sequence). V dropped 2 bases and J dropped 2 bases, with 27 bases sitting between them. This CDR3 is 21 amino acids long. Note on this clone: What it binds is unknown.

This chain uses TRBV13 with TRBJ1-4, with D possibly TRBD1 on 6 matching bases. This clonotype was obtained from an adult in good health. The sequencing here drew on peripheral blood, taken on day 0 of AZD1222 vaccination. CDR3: CASSLYSVAGAEVSTNEKLFF. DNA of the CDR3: TGTGCCAGCAGCTTATATTCGGTTGCGGGGGCGGAGGTGTCCACTAATGAAAAACTGTTTTTT.